One and the same sample provided the 29 T cell receptor beta chains below, sequenced in a study of vaccination effects on CD4 cells after COVID-19. Their antigen targets remain unknown. Method: immunoSEQ multiplex PCR; TCRdb's copy keeps in-frame clones and lacks some. The sample holds tens of thousands of clones, around 77% seen once. Ahead of sequencing, the ViraFEST assay grew antigen-specific CD4+ T cells using viral peptide pools. The authors isolated CD4+ T cells after 10 days of culture. Previously uninfected by SARS-CoV-2, the vaccine recipients also showed negative nucleocapsid antibodies. Sample: CD4+ T cells from PBMCs cultured with HCoV-NL63 spike peptides, taken before COVID-19 vaccination. These receptors were collected from a human donor who received a COVID-19 vaccine.

The chain employs TRBV5-6 and TRBJ1-1, with D unclear. In germline, CDR1 is SGHDT, CDR2 YYEEEE. V lost 4 bases and J lost 0, with 13 bases in between. This CDR3 region has 15 residues. For the CDR3, the DNA is TGTGCCAGCAGCCCGAACGGGGAAATGAACACTGAAGCTTTCTTT. Its protein product is CASSPNGEMNTEAFF.

The chain couples TRBV7-3 to TRBJ2-1, with unresolved D. V shed 5 bases and J shed 5 bases, with 13 bases lying between them. Germline CDR1 and CDR2: SGHTA and FQGTGA. The length of the CDR3 is 14 residues. The CDR3, as DNA: TGTGCCAGCAGCCCTCGAGTGGGCAACAATGAGCAGTTCTTC. It codes for CASSPRVGNNEQFF.

V usage is TRBV6-6 and J usage is TRBJ1-5; 9 bases map to TRBD1. The germline CDR1 and CDR2 sequences are MNHNY and SVGAGI (reference sequence). This CDR3 is 15 amino acids long. Trimming removed 2 bases from V and 4 bases from J; junction bases left unmatched: 3. In DNA form, the CDR3 reads TGTGCCAGCAGTTACCTGGGACAGGGAAATCAGCCCCAGCATTTT. Its protein product is CASSYLGQGNQPQHF.

The rearrangement uses TRBV2 and TRBJ2-5; tentatively, D is TRBD2 (6 bases). This CDR3 region has 14 residues. Trimming shortened V by 3 bases and J by 1 base, and 9 bases separated the two germline ends. Germline lookup yields CDR1 SNHLY and CDR2 FYNNEI. CDR3 nucleotides: TGTGCCAGCAGTGAGGTTAGCGGCCAAGAGACCCAGTACTTC. Its translation is CASSEVSGQETQYF.

This clone occurred a few times. This sequence joins TRBV3-1 (or the pseudogene TRBV3-2) and TRBJ2-2; D is ambiguous. V was clipped by 4 bases and J by 1 base, with 7 bases between them. CDR1 and CDR2 from the germline V gene are LGHDT and YNNKEL (reference sequence). The CDR3 is 14 amino acids. This chain's CDR3 is CASSRSLNTGELFF. The CDR3 nucleotides are TGTGCCAGCAGCCGGAGTCTGAACACCGGGGAGCTGTTTTTT.

J is TRBJ2-3 and V is TRBV20-1; 9 bases are a match to TRBD1. Trimming cost V 3 bases and J 2 bases; bases outside gene matches: 6. CDR1 is DFQATT and CDR2 is SNEGSKA in the germline V gene (reference sequence). The CDR3 contains 15 residues. The DNA for the CDR3 is TGCAGTGCTAGTAGCAGGGACAGGGTCACAGATACGCAGTATTTT. Its translation is CSASSRDRVTDTQYF.

The gene calls are TRBV2 and TRBJ2-7; D gene ambiguous. Looked up from germline, CDR1 is SNHLY and CDR2 is FYNNEI. V was shortened by 6 bases and J by 3 bases, with 3 bases between the two germline ends. CDR3 length equals 10 residues. The DNA for the CDR3 is TGTGCCAGCAGCCTCTACGAGCAGTACGTC. Protein: CASSLYEQYV.

CDR3 nucleotides: TGTGCCAGCAGTTCCCCCGCATTCTATAATTCACCCCTCCACTTT. Its translation is CASSSPAFYNSPLHF. V usage is TRBV27 and J usage is TRBJ1-6; the D is unclear. Germline V lookup: CDR1 MNHEY, CDR2 SMNVEV (reference sequence). V shed 4 bases and J shed 3 bases, with 10 bases lying between them. The CDR3 is 15 residues long.

V gene TRBV5-1 combines with J gene TRBJ2-5; perhaps D is TRBD1 or TRBD2 (6 bases each). The germline gives CDR1 SGHRS, CDR2 YFSETQ. The germline V and J ends were trimmed by 0 bases and 5 bases, with 17 bases remaining between them. This CDR3 has 16 amino acids. The CDR3 here is CASSLEGGRVMETQYF. CDR3 DNA: TGCGCCAGCAGCTTGGAAGGGGGGCGGGTGATGGAGACCCAGTACTTC.

This chain uses TRBV5-1 with TRBJ2-1; 9 bases agree with TRBD1. With 4 bases clipped from V and 3 bases from J, the junction kept 8 bases outside the gene matches. Germline V gene data show CDR1 as SGHRS and CDR2 as YFSETQ. The CDR3 totals 16 residues. CDR3 protein: CASSPTGGLFYNEQFF. The CDR3 coding sequence is TGCGCCAGCAGCCCCACAGGGGGCTTATTCTACAATGAGCAGTTCTTC.

The J gene is TRBJ2-5, the V gene TRBV5-8, with TRBD1 matching 10 bases. CDR3 length: 17 amino acids. V lost 7 bases and J lost 1; bases outside the gene matches: 13. From germline, CDR1 is SGHTS and CDR2 YDEGEE. The CDR3 region has the DNA TGTGCCAGCCCCTCGAGGCCCGGACAGGGGGTCCAAGAGACCCAGTACTTC. Translating it yields CASPSRPGQGVQETQYF.

CDR3 amino acids: CASSPPLSRVTEAFF. The CDR3 DNA sequence: TGTGCCAGCAGCCCCCCCCTCTCCAGGGTTACTGAAGCTTTCTTT. The chain employs TRBV6-5 and TRBJ1-1; perhaps TRBD1 as D (5 bases). The germline V gene encodes CDR1 MNHEY and CDR2 SVGAGI. There are 15 residues in the CDR3. The germline V and J ends were trimmed by 6 bases and 5 bases, with 19 bases remaining between them.

Only a few counts were recorded for this clone. The chain uses TRBV10-1 and TRBJ1-5, with D perhaps TRBD1 (5 bases). With 0 bases removed from V and 0 bases from J, the gap between germline ends came to 12 bases. Looked up from germline, CDR1 is WNHNN and CDR2 is SYGVQD (reference sequence). The CDR3 has 17 residues. CDR3 sequence: CASSESGRHYSNQPQHF. CDR3 DNA sequence: TGCGCCAGCAGTGAGTCGGGGCGGCATTATAGCAATCAGCCCCAGCATTTT.

This clone was found once. The chain carries TRBV29-1 and TRBJ1-2, with a possible D match to TRBD1 (5 bases). This CDR3 has 13 residues. V was shortened by 3 bases and J by 4 bases, with 12 bases between the two germline ends. The germline gives CDR1 SQVTM, CDR2 ANQGSEA. CDR3 residues: CSVDTGGPYGYTF. The CDR3 coding sequence is TGCAGCGTTGATACCGGGGGACCCTATGGCTACACCTTC. Full variable domain (missing parts from reference TRBV29-1 and TRBJ1-2): SAVISQKPSRDICQRGTSLTIQCQVDSQVTMMFWYRQQPGQSLTLIATANQGSEATYESGFVIDKFPISRPNLTFSTLTVSNMSPEDSSIYLCSVDTGGPYGYTFGSGTRLTVV.

In its sample, this clone was seen a few times. This chain connects TRBV5-4 to TRBJ1-5; D remains unclear. Trimming pared 5 bases from V and 4 bases from J, leaving 10 bases between. Germline lookup yields CDR1 SGHNT and CDR2 YYREEE (reference sequence). The CDR3 consists of 13 residues. The CDR3 DNA is TGTGCCAGCAGTACCGACCCTAATCAGCCCCAGCATTTT. Its translation is CASSTDPNQPQHF.

This chain connects TRBV4-3 to TRBJ2-6; D may be TRBD1 or TRBD2 (6 bases each). The length of the CDR3 is 16 residues. V was trimmed by 1 base and J by 1 base, leaving 8 bases between them. Germline lookup yields CDR1 LGHNA and CDR2 YSLEER. CDR3 sequence (DNA): TGCGCCAGCAGCCAAGGGAGGGGGTCTGGGGCCAACGTCCTGACTTTC. As protein: CASSQGRGSGANVLTF.

The chain links TRBV6-2 or TRBV6-3 to TRBJ2-1; 13 positions agree with TRBD2. CDR1 is MNHEY, CDR2 SVGEGT, per germline. The CDR3 has 15 residues. The V gene end was trimmed by 5 bases and the J gene end by 6 bases; junction bases not matched to a gene: 4. The CDR3 nucleotides are TGTGCCAGCAGTCCAACTAGCGGGGGGGCCAATGAGCAGTTCTTC. Protein: CASSPTSGGANEQFF.

This clone has only one observation. The chain couples TRBV1 to TRBJ1-3. TRBV1 is marked as a pseudogene. The CDR3 has 14 amino acids. The CDR3 reads CTSSQGSAGNTIYF. The CDR3 DNA reads as TGCACCAGCAGCCAAGGTAGCGCTGGAAACACCATATATTTT.

V usage is TRBV19 and J usage is TRBJ1-6, with D hard to call. The CDR3 is 18 amino acids. Germline V gene data show CDR1 as LNHDA and CDR2 as SQIVND (reference sequence). The V end was cut by 2 bases, the J end by 0 bases, with 14 bases between. The CDR3 here is CASSIRKPRSSYNSPLHF. The CDR3 DNA sequence: TGTGCCAGTAGTATAAGAAAACCTAGGAGCTCCTATAATTCACCCCTCCACTTT.

This clone occurred once. The chain joins TRBV3-1 (or the pseudogene TRBV3-2) to TRBJ2-7; a weak D match, TRBD1 (5 bases). The CDR3 contains 14 residues. Germline CDR1 LGHDT, CDR2 YNNKEL (reference sequence). V lost 0 bases and J lost 2, with 8 bases in between. Written as DNA, the CDR3 is TGTGCCAGCAGCCAAGAGCAGGGAACCTACGAGCAGTACGTC. As protein: CASSQEQGTYEQYV.

This clone was recorded once. V and J are TRBV7-8 and TRBJ1-5; D gene unclear. V lost 6 bases and J 9 bases, leaving 18 bases between the germline ends. Germline values: CDR1 SGHVS, CDR2 FQNEAQ. The CDR3 has 14 amino acids. CDR3 amino acids: CASRTRTGFMPQHF. Here the CDR3 DNA reads TGTGCCAGCAGGACCAGGACTGGTTTTATGCCCCAGCATTTT.

The CDR3 coding sequence is TGTGCCAGCAAGCTCCTTGGGGCCAACGTCCTGACTTTC. Its translation is CASKLLGANVLTF. The chain joins TRBV6-5 to TRBJ2-6; the D is unclear. Germline CDR1 and CDR2: MNHEY and SVGAGI. Trimming removed 7 bases at V and 3 bases at J, with 7 bases between. This CDR3 region has 13 residues.

This chain joins TRBV2 and TRBJ1-5; no definite D call. The V and J ends lost 3 bases and 3 bases respectively, with 15 bases between them. Germline CDR1 and CDR2: SNHLY and FYNNEI. The CDR3 sequence is 16 residues long. Written as DNA, the CDR3 is TGTGCCAGCAGTGATGGCGTCGGGAGCCTCAATCAGCCCCAGCATTTT. It specifies CASSDGVGSLNQPQHF. Together with reference TRBV2 and TRBJ1-5, the CDR3 gives the full variable domain: EPEVTQTPSHQVTQMGQEVILRCVPISNHLYFYWYRQILGQKVEFLVSFYNNEISEKSEIFDDQFSVERPDGSNFTLKIRSTKLEDSAMYFCASSDGVGSLNQPQHFGDGTRLSIL.

This clone is medium-sized by share. Within the sample, other DNA sequences also encode this same CDR3. The V and J genes are TRBV18 and TRBJ1-2, with unresolved D. The CDR3 spans 13 residues. Germline CDR1 and CDR2: KGHSH and LQKENI. V lost 2 bases and J 8 bases, leaving 12 bases between the germline ends. CDR3 DNA sequence: TGTGCCAGCTCACCAAGGACCGCGTCCGGCTACACCTTC. Translated: CASSPRTASGYTF.

J is TRBJ1-1 and V is TRBV29-1; D is ambiguous. V was clipped by 1 base and J by 4 bases, with 10 bases between them. CDR1 is SQVTM, CDR2 ANQGSEA, per germline. The CDR3 totals 13 residues. The DNA of the CDR3 is TGCAGCGTTGAAGGGCAGGCTGCCACTGAAGCTTTCTTT. Its translation is CSVEGQAATEAFF.

The chain has TRBV14 and TRBJ2-5; 7 nucleotides agree with TRBD1. The germline V gene encodes CDR1 SGHDN and CDR2 FVKESK. The CDR3 totals 13 residues. V was clipped by 6 bases and J by 5 bases; unmatched bases: 6. CDR3 sequence reads: CASRRSRGETQYF. CDR3 coding DNA: TGTGCCAGCAGAAGATCCAGGGGGGAGACCCAGTACTTC.

This sequence joins TRBV28 and TRBJ1-3, with 7 bases matching TRBD1. V trimming: 5 bases; J trimming: 2 bases; junction bases outside the gene matches: 9. This CDR3 comprises 16 residues. Looked up from germline, CDR1 is MDHEN and CDR2 is SYDVKM. The CDR3 bases are TGTGCCAGCAGTACCCTAGACAGGGCCCCTGGAAACACCATATATTTT. Translated, it gives CASSTLDRAPGNTIYF.

As DNA, the CDR3 is TGCGCCAGCAGCCGCCTCGGACCGTGGGGCACCGGGGAGCTGTTTTTT. It codes for CASSRLGPWGTGELFF. The chain recombines TRBV4-1 with TRBJ2-2, with D uncertain. Germline assignment: CDR1 MGHRA and CDR2 YSYEKL. This CDR3 spans 16 amino acids. V was clipped by 4 bases and J by 4 bases, with 16 bases between them.

This clone was detected once. V and J are TRBV10-3 and TRBJ2-5; no firm D call. Per the germline V gene, CDR1 is ENHRY and CDR2 is SYGVKD. The ends were cut back, 1 base at V and 5 bases at J, with 11 bases in the middle. The CDR3 totals 14 residues. The CDR3 sequence: CAISEYGSGETQYF. The CDR3 nucleotides read TGTGCCATCAGTGAGTATGGGTCGGGTGAGACCCAGTACTTC.